These 12 T cell receptor beta chains originate from one sample sequenced in a study of blood T cell repertoires in COVID-19. Libraries were prepared by immunoSEQ multiplex PCR; TCRdb keeps only in-frame clonotypes and omits some of them. The sample has about 78,000 clones, about 85% seen once. The sequenced material came from peripheral blood. All receptors derive from a man between 60 and 75 years old with active or convalescent COVID-19.

The rearrangement uses TRBV27 and TRBJ1-3; D ambiguous. Trimming cost V 6 bases and J 0 bases, with 12 bases left between them. Germline V CDR1 and CDR2: MNHEY, SMNVEV (reference sequence). This CDR3 is 15 amino acids long. CDR3: CASSTNPNSGNTIYF. The CDR3 region has the DNA TGTGCCAGCAGCACGAATCCTAACTCTGGAAACACCATATATTTT.

The V and J genes are TRBV7-6 and TRBJ1-5, with a possible D match to TRBD1 (6 bases). The germline V gene has CDR1 SGHVS and CDR2 FNYEAQ. The CDR3 totals 14 residues. Trimming left V 1 base short and J 11 bases short, with 15 bases between. CDR3: CASSLGDPGQTQHF. CDR3 nucleotides: TGTGCCAGCAGCTTAGGGGATCCGGGACAAACCCAGCATTTT.

The chain couples TRBV10-3 to TRBJ1-1; D remains ambiguous. The CDR3 covers 14 residues. Germline CDR1 reads ENHRY; CDR2 reads SYGVKD. The V gene lost 4 bases and the J gene lost 1 base, with 10 bases spanning the gap. CDR3 protein: CAISVGEQNTEAFF. The CDR3 DNA follows: TGTGCCATCAGTGTCGGGGAACAGAACACTGAAGCTTTCTTT.

In nucleotides, the CDR3 is TGTGCCAGCAGCGGGACAGGGTATAATGAGCAGTTCTTC. It yields the protein CASSGTGYNEQFF. The rearrangement links TRBV3-1 (or the pseudogene TRBV3-2) to TRBJ2-1; 9 nucleotides agree with TRBD1. V shed 5 bases, J shed 7 bases, and the junction held 3 bases outside the gene matches. Germline loops: CDR1 LGHDT, CDR2 YNNKEL (reference sequence). The CDR3 runs 13 residues.

The V and J genes are TRBV27 and TRBJ2-1; possibly TRBD2 for D (5 bases). V gave up 4 bases and J gave up 2 bases, with 12 bases separating them. CDR1 and CDR2 (germline): MNHEY, SMNVEV (reference sequence). CDR3 length: 15 residues. CDR3 DNA sequence: TGTGCCAGCAGTTCCGGACTGGGTACCTACAATGAGCAGTTCTTC. Amino acids: CASSSGLGTYNEQFF.

V gene TRBV11-3 combines with J gene TRBJ2-3; the match to TRBD2 covers 8 bases. The CDR3 covers 14 residues. Per the germline V gene, CDR1 is SGHNT and CDR2 is YENEEA. V lost 5 bases and J lost 4; bases outside the gene matches: 5. The CDR3 DNA reads as TGTGCCAGCAGCCGAAGCGGGGGCGCAGATACGCAGTATTTT. This encodes CASSRSGGADTQYF.

In this sample, this clone turned up once. The V call is TRBV27, the J call TRBJ2-3, with 8 bases identical to TRBD1. The CDR3 sequence is 15 residues long. Trimming cost V 3 bases and J 0 bases; bases outside gene matches: 2. The germline gives CDR1 MNHEY, CDR2 SMNVEV (reference sequence). CDR3 in DNA: TGTGCCAGCAGTTTGACAGGGGCGAGCACAGATACGCAGTATTTT. Translated, it gives CASSLTGASTDTQYF.

This chain uses TRBV29-1 with TRBJ1-4; 7 nucleotides line up with TRBD1. There are 13 residues in the CDR3. V lost 4 bases, J lost 5 bases, and 4 bases stayed unmatched. Germline V lookup: CDR1 SQVTM, CDR2 ANQGSEA. CDR3 loop: CSVGDSPNEKLFF. In DNA form, the CDR3 reads TGCAGCGTTGGGGACAGCCCCAATGAAAAACTGTTTTTT.

The chain is built from TRBV19 and TRBJ2-1; TRBD2 matches at 8 bases. V was clipped by 4 bases and J by 5 bases; unmatched bases: 13. The length of the CDR3 is 17 residues. Germline V gene lookup returns CDR1 LNHDA and CDR2 SQIVND (reference sequence). The CDR3 nucleotides read TGTGCCAGTAGTACAAGGACTAGCCCAAGTTTTGACAATGAGCAGTTCTTC. Translating it yields CASSTRTSPSFDNEQFF.

J is TRBJ2-7 and V is TRBV7-2, with a possible D match to TRBD2 (6 bases). The V and J ends lost 1 base and 5 bases respectively, with 12 bases between them. Per germline, CDR1 SGHTA and CDR2 FQGNSA. This CDR3 contains 14 residues. CDR3 coding DNA: TGTGCCAGCAGCTTAGGGTACGGGGGACACGAGCAGTACTTC. Translation gives CASSLGYGGHEQYF.

The chain employs TRBV28 and TRBJ1-2; D remains ambiguous. With 4 bases removed from V and 4 bases from J, the gap between germline ends came to 7 bases. CDR1 MDHEN and CDR2 SYDVKM come from the germline V gene. The CDR3 runs to 12 residues. CDR3 loop: CASSSGSYGYTF. The CDR3, as DNA: TGTGCCAGCAGTTCGGGGAGCTATGGCTACACCTTC.

The genes are TRBV7-9 and TRBJ2-6, with a weak D call TRBD2 (5 bases). The V gene lost 3 bases and the J gene lost 4 bases, with 13 bases spanning the gap. The CDR3 has 16 amino acids. Germline V lookup: CDR1 SEHNR, CDR2 FQNEAQ (reference sequence). CDR3 region: CASSFGVASGANVLTF. DNA for the CDR3: TGTGCCAGCAGCTTCGGGGTGGCTTCGGGGGCCAACGTCCTGACTTTC.